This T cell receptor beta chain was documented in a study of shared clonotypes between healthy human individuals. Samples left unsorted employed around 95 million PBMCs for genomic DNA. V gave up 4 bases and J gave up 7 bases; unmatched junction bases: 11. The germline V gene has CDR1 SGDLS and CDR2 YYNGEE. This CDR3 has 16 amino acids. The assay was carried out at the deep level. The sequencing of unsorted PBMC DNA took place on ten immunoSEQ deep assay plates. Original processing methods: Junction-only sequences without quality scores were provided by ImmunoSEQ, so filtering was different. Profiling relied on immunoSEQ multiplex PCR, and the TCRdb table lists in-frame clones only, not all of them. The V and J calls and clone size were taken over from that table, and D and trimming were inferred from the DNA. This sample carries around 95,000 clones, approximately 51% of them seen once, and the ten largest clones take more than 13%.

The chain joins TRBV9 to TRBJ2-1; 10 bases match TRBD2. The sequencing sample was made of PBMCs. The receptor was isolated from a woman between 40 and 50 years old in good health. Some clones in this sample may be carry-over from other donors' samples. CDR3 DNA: TGTGCCAGCAGCCCTGGGCTAGCGGGAGTTGGGAATGAGCAGTTCTTC. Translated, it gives CASSPGLAGVGNEQFF.